Following are 7 T cell receptor beta chains from one sample sequenced in a study of PD-1 blockade in classical Hodgkin lymphoma. Assay: immunoSEQ multiplex PCR; the TCRdb copy retains only in-frame clones and omits some. The sample carries around 99,000 clones, roughly 81% recorded once. Every patient was affected by relapse after autologous stem cell transplantation, while exposure to brentuximab vedotin was not uniform. The input for sequencing was peripheral blood mononuclear cells (PBMCs), taken before the second cycle of nivolumab. These receptor sequences come from a human donor with classical Hodgkin lymphoma.

CDR3 in DNA: TGTGCCAGCTCACCATTTGCAGCGGGAGAAGGTACAGATACGCAGTATTTT. Translating gives CASSPFAAGEGTDTQYF. The chain links TRBV18 to TRBJ2-3; 8 nucleotides match TRBD2. Looked up from germline, CDR1 is KGHSH and CDR2 is LQKENI. The V gene end was trimmed by 2 bases and the J gene end by 3 bases; junction bases not matched to a gene: 10. The CDR3 contains 17 residues. The full variable domain, rest sourced from reference TRBV18 and TRBJ2-3, is NAGVMQNPRHLVRRRGQEARLRCSPMKGHSHVYWYRQLPEEGLKFMVYLQKENIIDESGMPKERFSAEFPKEGPSILRIQQVVRGDSAAYFCASSPFAAGEGTDTQYFGPGTRLTVL.

The chain joins TRBV19 to TRBJ1-1, with a weak D call TRBD1 (5 bases). The V end lost 6 bases, the J end lost 2 bases, and 13 bases lay between the germline ends. Germline CDR1 is LNHDA and CDR2 is SQIVND (reference sequence). This CDR3 spans 14 amino acids. CDR3 amino acids: CASSPDGANTEAFF. CDR3 nucleotide sequence: TGTGCCAGTAGCCCAGACGGGGCCAACACTGAAGCTTTCTTT.

J is TRBJ2-6 and V is TRBV2; 9 positions match TRBD1. Germline values: CDR1 SNHLY, CDR2 FYNNEI. J gave up 4 bases and V 8 bases, and 9 bases lay outside the gene matches. CDR3 size: 16 residues. The CDR3 is CASWGQGVTGANVLTF. The CDR3 DNA sequence: TGTGCCAGCTGGGGACAGGGCGTGACAGGGGCCAACGTCCTGACTTTC.

The chain recombines TRBV10-3 with TRBJ2-5; D not resolved. V lost 7 bases and J 1 base, leaving 10 bases between the germline ends. The germline gives CDR1 ENHRY, CDR2 SYGVKD. The CDR3 loop spans 13 amino acids. CDR3 protein: CAIKRHPQETQYF. In nucleotides, the CDR3 is TGTGCCATCAAAAGACATCCCCAAGAGACCCAGTACTTC.

The chain uses TRBV28 and TRBJ1-2; D perhaps matches TRBD1 (5 bases). This CDR3 is 11 amino acids long. The germline V gene encodes CDR1 MDHEN and CDR2 SYDVKM. V gave up 10 bases and J gave up 7 bases, with 13 bases separating them. CDR3 sequence: CATRDSVGYTF. The CDR3 DNA sequence: TGTGCCACCAGGGATTCGGTTGGCTACACCTTC.

The CDR3 loop reads CAISGTPLLAGGSTDTQYF. Written as DNA, the CDR3 is TGTGCCATCAGTGGAACTCCACTATTAGCGGGGGGGAGCACAGATACGCAGTATTTT. The V gene is TRBV10-3, the J gene TRBJ2-3; TRBD2 agrees at 11 bases. The CDR3 length is 19 residues. The J segment lost 0 bases and the V segment lost 4 bases, leaving 12 bases of the junction unmatched. Germline V gene lookup returns CDR1 ENHRY and CDR2 SYGVKD.

V gene TRBV6-5 combines with J gene TRBJ1-2; perhaps TRBD1 as D (6 bases). Trimming left V 5 bases short and J 4 bases short, with 17 bases between. Germline CDR1 is MNHEY and CDR2 is SVGAGI. The length of the CDR3 is 15 residues. DNA of the CDR3: TGTGCCAGCAGTACCACCTCGACAGGACGCTATGGCTACACCTTC. This sequence encodes CASSTTSTGRYGYTF.